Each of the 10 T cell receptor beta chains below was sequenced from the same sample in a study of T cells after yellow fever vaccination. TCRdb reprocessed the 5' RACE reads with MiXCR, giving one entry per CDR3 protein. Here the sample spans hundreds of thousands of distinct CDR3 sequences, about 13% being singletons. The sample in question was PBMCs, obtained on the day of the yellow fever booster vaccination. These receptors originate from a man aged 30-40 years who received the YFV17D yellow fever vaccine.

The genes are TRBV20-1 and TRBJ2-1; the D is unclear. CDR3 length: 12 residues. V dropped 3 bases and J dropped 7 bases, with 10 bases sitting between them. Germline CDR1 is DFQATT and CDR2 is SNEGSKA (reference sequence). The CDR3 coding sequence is TGCAGTGCTAGTTCGGGTCTAAATGAGCAGTTCTTC. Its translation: CSASSGLNEQFF.

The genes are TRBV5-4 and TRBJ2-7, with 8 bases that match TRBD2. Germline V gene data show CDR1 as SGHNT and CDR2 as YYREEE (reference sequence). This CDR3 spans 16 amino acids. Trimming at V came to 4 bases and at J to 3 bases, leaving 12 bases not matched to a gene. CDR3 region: CASSTDLAGGSYEQYF. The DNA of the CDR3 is TGTGCCAGCAGCACGGACCTAGCGGGCGGGAGCTACGAGCAGTACTTC.

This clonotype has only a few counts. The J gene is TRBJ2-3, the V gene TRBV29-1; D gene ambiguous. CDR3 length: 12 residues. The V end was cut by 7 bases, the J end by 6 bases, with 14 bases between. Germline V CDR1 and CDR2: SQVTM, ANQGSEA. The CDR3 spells CSAAKALDTQYF. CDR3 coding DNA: TGCAGCGCCGCAAAGGCCCTGGATACGCAGTATTTT.

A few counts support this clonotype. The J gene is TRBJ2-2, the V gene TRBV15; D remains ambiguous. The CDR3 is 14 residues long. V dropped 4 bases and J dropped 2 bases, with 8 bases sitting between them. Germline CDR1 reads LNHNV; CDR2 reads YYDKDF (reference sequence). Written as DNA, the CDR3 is TGTGCCACCAGCAAGGACCAAAACACCGGGGAGCTGTTTTTT. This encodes CATSKDQNTGELFF.

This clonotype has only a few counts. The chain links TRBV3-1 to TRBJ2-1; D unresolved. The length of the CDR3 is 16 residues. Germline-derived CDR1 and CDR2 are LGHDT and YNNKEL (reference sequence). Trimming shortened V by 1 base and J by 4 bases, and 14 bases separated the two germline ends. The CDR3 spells CASSQVAGLGYNEQFF. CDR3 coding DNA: TGTGCCAGCAGCCAAGTTGCTGGGTTAGGGTACAATGAGCAGTTCTTC.

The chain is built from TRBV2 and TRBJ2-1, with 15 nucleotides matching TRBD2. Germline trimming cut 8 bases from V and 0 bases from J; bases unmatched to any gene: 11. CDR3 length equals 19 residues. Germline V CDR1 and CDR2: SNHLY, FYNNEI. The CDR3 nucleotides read TGTGCCAGCCCTCCGGCAGGGACTAGCGGGAGGCACTCCTACAATGAGCAGTTCTTC. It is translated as CASPPAGTSGRHSYNEQFF.

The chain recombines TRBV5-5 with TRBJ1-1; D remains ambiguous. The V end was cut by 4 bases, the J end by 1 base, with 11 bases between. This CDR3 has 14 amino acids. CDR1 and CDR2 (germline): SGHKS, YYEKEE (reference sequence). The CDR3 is CASSPLSGNTEAFF. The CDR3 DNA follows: TGTGCCAGCAGCCCCCTTTCAGGGAACACTGAAGCTTTCTTT. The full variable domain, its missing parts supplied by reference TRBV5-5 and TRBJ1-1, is DAGVTQSPTHLIKTRGQQVTLRCSPISGHKSVSWYQQVLGQGPQFIFQYYEKEERGRGNFPDRFSARQFPNYSSELNVNALLLGDSALYLCASSPLSGNTEAFFGQGTRLTVV.

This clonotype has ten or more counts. The CDR3 sequence is CASRARMDTQYF. The CDR3 DNA follows: TGTGCCAGCAGGGCTAGGATGGATACGCAGTATTTT. The chain is built from TRBV27 and TRBJ2-3; D is unclear. The ends were cut back, 6 bases at V and 6 bases at J, with 10 bases in the middle. This CDR3 contains 12 residues. Germline V gene sequence: CDR1 MNHEY, CDR2 SMNVEV (reference sequence).

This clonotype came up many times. The CDR3 coding sequence is TGTGCCAGCAGCCCAGGGAGAGTAGAGCTCTACGAGCAGTACTTC. It translates to CASSPGRVELYEQYF. The chain recombines TRBV12-3 or TRBV12-4 with TRBJ2-7; D could derive from TRBD1 or TRBD2 (5 bases each). The CDR3 spans 15 residues. With 6 bases removed from V and 3 bases from J, the gap between germline ends came to 18 bases.

CDR3 region: CSAAPGTGAYEQYF. As DNA, the CDR3 is TGCAGTGCTGCTCCCGGGACAGGGGCCTACGAGCAGTACTTC. The chain carries TRBV20-1 and TRBJ2-7; 10 bases match TRBD1. The CDR3 loop spans 14 amino acids. CDR1 and CDR2 (germline): DFQATT, SNEGSKA (reference sequence). Trimming cost V 5 bases and J 2 bases; bases outside gene matches: 6.